The 16 T cell receptor beta chains in this list originate from one sample, sequenced in a study of cytomegalovirus exposure and HLA in healthy donors. The primer mix had 60 Vbeta and 13 Jbeta primers. Profiling relied on immunoSEQ multiplex PCR, and the TCRdb table lists in-frame clones only, not all of them. The repertoire holds about 170,000 clones, with around 80% as singletons. Sequencing was performed on PBMCs. These receptors came from a woman aged 50 to 65 in good health and CMV-seropositive.

J is TRBJ2-1 and V is TRBV4-1; TRBD2 might be the D (5 bases). The CDR3 spans 16 residues. Germline V CDR1 and CDR2: MGHRA, YSYEKL. The V end lost 1 base, the J end lost 0 bases, and 10 bases lay between the germline ends. CDR3 residues: CASSQVGTSSYNEQFF. The CDR3 DNA reads as TGCGCCAGCAGCCAAGTAGGTACTAGCTCCTACAATGAGCAGTTCTTC.

The rearrangement links TRBV7-3 to TRBJ1-2, with TRBD1 as a possible D gene (6 bases). CDR1 SGHTA and CDR2 FQGTGA come from the germline V gene. The CDR3 extends over 13 amino acids. Trimming left V 5 bases short and J 7 bases short, with 14 bases between. CDR3 protein: CASSINRDGGYTF. CDR3 nucleotides: TGTGCCAGCAGCATTAACAGGGACGGTGGCTACACCTTC. The whole variable domain, filled in from reference TRBV7-3 and TRBJ1-2, reads GAGVSQTPSNKVTEKGKYVELRCDPISGHTALYWYRQSLGQGPEFLIYFQGTGAADDSGLPNDRFFAVRPEGSVSTLKIQRTERGDSAVYLCASSINRDGGYTFGSGTRLTVV.

V usage is TRBV29-1 and J usage is TRBJ2-6; no definite D call. V lost 6 bases and J 0 bases, leaving 9 bases between the germline ends. The CDR3 covers 14 residues. Looked up from germline, CDR1 is SQVTM and CDR2 is ANQGSEA. The CDR3 region is CSVAKSSGANVLTF. The DNA for the CDR3 is TGCAGCGTAGCAAAGAGCTCTGGGGCCAACGTCCTGACTTTC. The full variable domain, completed using reference TRBV29-1 and TRBJ2-6, is SAVISQKPSRDICQRGTSLTIQCQVDSQVTMMFWYRQQPGQSLTLIATANQGSEATYESGFVIDKFPISRPNLTFSTLTVSNMSPEDSSIYLCSVAKSSGANVLTFGAGSRLTVL.

This chain joins TRBV18 and TRBJ2-6, with unresolved D. The germline gives CDR1 KGHSH, CDR2 LQKENI. V was pared by 0 bases and J by 1 base, with 10 bases between. This CDR3 is 17 amino acids long. This CDR3 reads CASSPPSSQSGANVLTF. CDR3 nucleotides: TGTGCCAGCTCACCACCTAGTAGCCAATCTGGGGCCAACGTCCTGACTTTC.

The chain joins TRBV29-1 to TRBJ2-7; 9 positions agree with TRBD2. Germline V gene sequence: CDR1 SQVTM, CDR2 ANQGSEA. The CDR3 sequence is 15 residues long. V shed 4 bases, J shed 5 bases, and the junction held 12 bases outside the gene matches. The CDR3 reads CSVGSGGAPPHEQYF. CDR3 DNA: TGCAGCGTTGGTAGCGGGGGTGCCCCACCCCACGAGCAGTACTTC.

The V gene is TRBV10-3, the J gene TRBJ2-2, with unresolved D. The length of the CDR3 is 11 residues. Per germline, CDR1 ENHRY and CDR2 SYGVKD. Trimming removed 10 bases at V and 1 base at J, with 4 bases between. The CDR3 DNA follows: TGTGCCACCGTGAACACCGGGGAGCTGTTTTTT. It specifies CATVNTGELFF.

This clone was recorded only once. The chain is built from TRBV27 and TRBJ1-1; no clear D. V lost 5 bases and J lost 3, with 19 bases in between. This CDR3 has 16 amino acids. Germline CDR1 is MNHEY and CDR2 is SMNVEV (reference sequence). The CDR3 is CASSLVSTAGYTEAFF. The CDR3 DNA reads as TGTGCCAGCAGTCTCGTCTCTACAGCGGGGTACACTGAAGCTTTCTTT.

The V call is TRBV6-5, the J call TRBJ1-2; D gene unclear. Per the germline V gene, CDR1 is MNHEY and CDR2 is SVGAGI. The CDR3 extends over 14 amino acids. V was clipped by 4 bases and J by 8 bases, with 17 bases between them. The CDR3 protein is CASSSPTRLRGYTF. For the CDR3, the DNA is TGTGCCAGCAGTTCCCCGACCCGTTTGAGGGGCTACACCTTC.

This sequence joins TRBV5-5 and TRBJ2-7, with 15 bases that match TRBD2. With V trimmed by 4 bases and J by 4 bases, 12 bases remained unmatched. Germline CDR1 SGHKS, CDR2 YYEKEE (reference sequence). The CDR3 runs to 18 residues. The CDR3 loop is CASSGGLAGGPTAYEQYF. The CDR3 DNA is TGTGCCAGCAGCGGGGGACTAGCGGGGGGCCCTACAGCATACGAGCAGTACTTC.

The CDR3 region has the DNA TGTGCCAGCTCCCCAACTCCTGTAAGCTCCTATAATTCACCCCTCCACTTT. Amino acid sequence: CASSPTPVSSYNSPLHF. The chain joins TRBV18 to TRBJ1-6; no clear D. CDR1 KGHSH and CDR2 LQKENI come from the germline V gene. The V gene lost 6 bases and the J gene lost 0 bases, with 15 bases spanning the gap. This CDR3 region has 17 residues.

This clone was counted only a few times. The chain couples TRBV13 to TRBJ1-1; 10 bases fit TRBD1. Losses at the gene ends were 6 bases for V and 7 bases for J; bases not matched to a gene: 11. The V gene's germline CDR1 is PRHDT and CDR2 FYEKMQ (reference sequence). CDR3 length: 15 amino acids. CDR3 sequence: CASSHPGTGVGEAFF. CDR3 bases: TGTGCCAGCAGTCACCCCGGGACAGGGGTGGGTGAAGCTTTCTTT.

This clone was recorded a few times. The CDR3 DNA sequence: TGTGCCAGCAGCCAGTATTATGAGACCCAGTACTTC. Translation gives CASSQYYETQYF. This sequence joins TRBV14 and TRBJ2-5; no firm D call. Germline CDR1 and CDR2: SGHDN and FVKESK. The CDR3 length is 12 residues. The ends were cut back, 3 bases at V and 5 bases at J, with 7 bases in the middle.

The V gene is TRBV10-1, the J gene TRBJ2-7, with TRBD2 as a possible D gene (5 bases). The germline gives CDR1 WNHNN, CDR2 SYGVQD (reference sequence). The CDR3 spans 13 residues. This CDR3 reads CSIPEGNSYEQYF. The CDR3 DNA sequence: TGCTCGATACCTGAGGGTAACTCCTACGAGCAGTACTTC.

The genes are TRBV6-5 and TRBJ2-5, with TRBD2 matching 8 bases. The length of the CDR3 is 13 residues. CDR1 is MNHEY, CDR2 SVGAGI, per germline. V gave up 8 bases and J gave up 4 bases; unmatched junction bases: 6. The CDR3 protein is CASHPGTRETQYF. CDR3 nucleotides: TGTGCCAGCCACCCCGGGACTAGAGAGACCCAGTACTTC.

The chain uses TRBV7-2 and TRBJ2-3; D gene unclear. The V and J ends lost 5 bases and 13 bases respectively, with 16 bases between them. The CDR3 has 12 amino acids. Germline V gene sequence: CDR1 SGHTA, CDR2 FQGNSA. The CDR3 DNA sequence: TGTGCCAGCAGCCTCGTGCGAGGCCCCAAGTATTTT. Residues: CASSLVRGPKYF.

This clone was picked up a small number of times. This chain uses TRBV28 with TRBJ1-2, with 8 bases that match TRBD1. Trimming took 1 base from V and 6 from J; bases not matched to a gene: 13. CDR3 length: 17 amino acids. Germline V gene sequence: CDR1 MDHEN, CDR2 SYDVKM. Written as DNA, the CDR3 is TGTGCCAGCAGTTTATTAGACAGGGGACCAAGGTGGGATGGCTACACCTTC. Translating gives CASSLLDRGPRWDGYTF.